This T cell receptor beta chain appears in the sequencing data of a study of blood T cell repertoires in COVID-19. Study information: T cells, B-cell-depleted T cells, or PBMCs supplied cDNA or gDNA.

CDR1 is SGDLS, CDR2 YYNGEE, per germline. The CDR3 spans 15 residues. J gave up 1 base and V 4 bases, and 7 bases lay outside the gene matches. Authors' data handling: Amplification of reference gene primers was used by the study to estimate nucleated cell counts. Only in-frame clones appear in the TCRdb table, and some are missing; sequencing was by immunoSEQ multiplex PCR. That table is the source of V, J and clone size, and D and trimming were worked out from the DNA. The table has about 110,000 clones, around 74% seen once. This TCR was recovered from an older woman with acute or convalescent COVID-19. The material sequenced was peripheral blood. This chain connects TRBV9 to TRBJ2-5; TRBD2 matches at 7 bases. CDR3 DNA: TGTGCCAGCAGCCTCAGCCCTAGCGGCCAAGAGACCCAGTACTTC. Its protein product is CASSLSPSGQETQYF.